This T cell receptor beta chain was retrieved from a study of T-cell memory formation after mild COVID-19. In this sample, this clonotype turned up many times. TCRdb passed the 5' RACE reads through MiXCR, listing each CDR3 protein once. The top ten clones hold around 56% of a sample with 15,000 or so distinct CDR3 sequences, about 20% of them seen once. Germline V gene data show CDR1 as LGHNA and CDR2 as YNFKEQ. V lost 6 bases to trimming and J lost 7 bases; unmatched junction nucleotides: 12. The CDR3 spans 15 residues. This clonotype originated in a man aged 18 to 29 who had mild COVID-19 (a few samples of this study predate the infection). Cell type and time point are not known. The chain couples TRBV4-2 to TRBJ2-7, with 10 nucleotides matching TRBD2. Material for sequencing was PBMCs or a T cell subset sorted from them (not recorded which). The DNA for the CDR3 is TGTGCCAGCAGTTTCCAGCGGGGGGGGCCGAGGGAGCAGTACTTC. It specifies CASSFQRGGPREQYF.